The entry below gives a single T cell receptor (beta chain) sequence along with its context. Sequenced by immunoSEQ multiplex PCR; TCRdb stores in-frame clones only, minus some. This sample yields 60,000 to 90,000 clones, of which approximately 96% are seen a single time; almost 0.3% belongs to the top ten. These data are taken from a study of technical replicates of blood from four donors. Source material: T cells isolated from PBMCs. The receptor was derived from a human donor in good health.

CDR3 region: CASSWGGEQFF. CDR3 nucleotide sequence: TGTGCCAGCAGTTGGGGGGGGGAGCAGTTCTTC. The chain has TRBV27 and TRBJ2-1; 7 bases line up with TRBD2. There are 11 residues in the CDR3. The ends lost 4 bases at V and 10 bases at J; junction bases unmatched: 1. Looked up from germline, CDR1 is MNHEY and CDR2 is SMNVEV (reference sequence).